These 22 T cell receptor beta chains were sequenced from one sample in a study of blood T cell repertoires in COVID-19. The method was immunoSEQ multiplex PCR; TCRdb's version includes in-frame clones alone and lacks a portion of them. The table records under 20,000 clones, 91% of them present only once. Sample: peripheral blood. All receptors derive from a human donor in a cohort sampled during active COVID-19.

The chain is built from TRBV7-8 and TRBJ2-7; D not certain. This CDR3 comprises 15 residues. Trimming took off 4 bases at V and 0 bases at J, with 13 bases between the two ends. CDR1 is SGHVS and CDR2 is FQNEAQ in the germline V gene. CDR3 sequence reads: CASSSRQASSYEQYF. The CDR3 nucleotides read TGTGCCAGCAGCTCCCGGCAGGCCAGCTCCTACGAGCAGTACTTC.

V usage is TRBV19 and J usage is TRBJ2-2; D is possibly TRBD1 (5 bases). The CDR3 consists of 16 residues. Trimming took off 4 bases at V and 6 bases at J, with 18 bases between the two ends. Germline-derived CDR1 and CDR2 are LNHDA and SQIVND (reference sequence). This chain's CDR3 is CASSSLRQFWAGELFF. The CDR3 nucleotides are TGTGCCAGTAGTAGCTTGAGACAGTTCTGGGCCGGGGAGCTGTTTTTT.

This clone has a handful of counts. The chain combines TRBV19 with TRBJ1-5, with 9 bases lining up with TRBD1. CDR1 is LNHDA and CDR2 is SQIVND in the germline V gene (reference sequence). CDR3 length: 14 residues. The V gene end was trimmed by 6 bases and the J gene end by 6 bases; junction bases not matched to a gene: 6. The CDR3 DNA sequence: TGTGCCAGTAGGCTTACAGGGGGCGTTCAGCCCCAGCATTTT. Residues: CASRLTGGVQPQHF.

The rearrangement joins TRBV7-9 to TRBJ2-7; tentatively, D is TRBD1 (5 bases). The ends were cut back, 5 bases at V and 7 bases at J, with 18 bases in the middle. The CDR3 length is 14 residues. Germline V lookup: CDR1 SEHNR, CDR2 FQNEAQ (reference sequence). The CDR3 DNA is TGTGCCAGCAGCCTTAGCAGGGTCTCGGAAGAGCAGTACTTC. It yields the protein CASSLSRVSEEQYF.

V and J are TRBV7-3 and TRBJ2-7; a weak D match, TRBD1 (5 bases). The CDR3 covers 17 residues. V shed 2 bases and J shed 2 bases, with 19 bases lying between them. The germline gives CDR1 SGHTA, CDR2 FQGTGA. The CDR3 loop is CASSLEAGKSGTYEQYF. Written as DNA, the CDR3 is TGTGCCAGCAGCTTAGAAGCAGGGAAATCTGGGACCTACGAGCAGTACTTC.

This rearrangement joins TRBV7-2 to TRBJ2-3; D is possibly TRBD2 (6 bases). The CDR3 consists of 16 residues. Deletions cut 3 bases from V and 6 bases from J, with 19 bases between. The germline CDR1 and CDR2 sequences are SGHTA and FQGNSA. As DNA, the CDR3 is TGTGCCAGCAGCTTCAAGAGCGGGTCCCTCACGGATACGCAGTATTTT. Protein product: CASSFKSGSLTDTQYF.

This chain joins TRBV7-8 and TRBJ1-1; TRBD1 is a possible D gene (5 bases). V was trimmed by 2 bases and J by 3 bases, leaving 19 bases between them. Germline V gene lookup returns CDR1 SGHVS and CDR2 FQNEAQ. This CDR3 has 17 residues. The CDR3, as DNA: TGTGCCAGCAGCTTAAGGACCCGCAGAATCAGGGACACTGAAGCTTTCTTT. Encoded protein: CASSLRTRRIRDTEAFF.

V and J are TRBV20-1 and TRBJ2-2; D not certain. V was shortened by 3 bases and J by 6 bases, with 8 bases between the two germline ends. Germline CDR1 and CDR2: DFQATT and SNEGSKA (reference sequence). CDR3 length: 12 residues. Written as DNA, the CDR3 is TGCAGTGCTAGTCTACGGGCCGGGGAGCTGTTTTTT. Encoded protein: CSASLRAGELFF.

The chain uses TRBV20-1 and TRBJ2-3, with D maybe TRBD2 (6 bases). From germline, CDR1 is DFQATT and CDR2 SNEGSKA (reference sequence). Trimming removed 3 bases from V and 6 bases from J, with 16 bases in between. CDR3 size: 14 residues. The CDR3 region has the DNA TGCAGTGCTAGTATTAGCGGACACCGGGATACGCAGTATTTT. Protein product: CSASISGHRDTQYF.

CDR3 protein: CASRLTSTDTQYF. CDR3 sequence (DNA): TGTGCCAGCAGGCTGACTAGCACAGATACGCAGTATTTT. The V call is TRBV12-3 or TRBV12-4, the J call TRBJ2-3; no clear D. Trimming stripped 6 bases from V and 0 bases from J, with 7 bases between. The CDR3 length is 13 residues.

The rearrangement uses TRBV6-1 and TRBJ2-4; 14 nucleotides line up with TRBD2. CDR3 size: 20 residues. Germline values: CDR1 MNHNS, CDR2 SASEGT. The J segment lost 0 bases and the V segment lost 3 bases, leaving 10 bases of the junction unmatched. CDR3 amino acids: CASSDPTGLAGGLAKNIQYF. The CDR3 DNA sequence: TGTGCCAGCAGTGATCCGACCGGACTAGCGGGGGGCCTAGCCAAAAACATTCAGTACTTC.

The chain is built from TRBV27 and TRBJ2-7; 8 nucleotides match TRBD2. Germline lookup yields CDR1 MNHEY and CDR2 SMNVEV (reference sequence). This CDR3 spans 13 amino acids. With 1 base clipped from V and 13 bases from J, the junction kept 9 bases outside the gene matches. In nucleotides, the CDR3 is TGTGCCAGCAGTTTATTGGGTCGGGAGGGCCCATACTTC. Its translation is CASSLLGREGPYF.

J is TRBJ1-4 and V is TRBV4-1; no reliable D call. With 0 bases removed from V and 0 bases from J, the gap between germline ends came to 11 bases. The CDR3 has 17 amino acids. Germline V gene lookup returns CDR1 MGHRA and CDR2 YSYEKL. The CDR3: CASSQDMGRTTNEKLFF. In DNA form, the CDR3 reads TGCGCCAGCAGCCAAGATATGGGGAGGACAACTAATGAAAAACTGTTTTTT.

V gene TRBV7-9 combines with J gene TRBJ2-1; 10 bases agree with TRBD1. CDR1 and CDR2 from the germline V gene are SEHNR and FQNEAQ (reference sequence). This CDR3 has 13 amino acids. J lost 6 bases, V lost 7 bases, and 3 bases had no gene match. This chain's CDR3 is CASNGQGGNEQFF. The CDR3 DNA sequence: TGTGCCAGCAACGGACAGGGGGGCAATGAGCAGTTCTTC.

As DNA, the CDR3 is TGTGCCAGCAGCCTCCTGGGAGGCAGGGACGACTATGGCTACACCTTC. Translating gives CASSLLGGRDDYGYTF. The J gene is TRBJ1-2, the V gene TRBV5-4, with D possibly TRBD1 on 5 matching bases. The V gene's germline CDR1 is SGHNT and CDR2 YYREEE (reference sequence). The CDR3 contains 16 residues. V lost 4 bases, J lost 3 bases, and 19 bases lay in between. Based on the CDR3 plus reference TRBV5-4 and TRBJ1-2, the full variable domain is ETGVTQSPTHLIKTRGQQVTLRCSSQSGHNTVSWYQQALGQGPQFIFQYYREEENGRGNFPPRFSGLQFPNYSSELNVNALELDDSALYLCASSLLGGRDDYGYTFGSGTRLTVV.

The chain uses TRBV5-1 and TRBJ1-2; D is undetermined. The CDR3 is 15 amino acids. Trimming took off 4 bases at V and 4 bases at J, with 17 bases between the two ends. Germline V gives CDR1 SGHRS, CDR2 YFSETQ. CDR3 sequence reads: CASSPGSSTLYGYTF. For the CDR3, the DNA is TGCGCCAGCAGCCCCGGGTCCTCCACTCTCTATGGCTACACCTTC.

This clone was seen only a few times. The chain recombines TRBV7-9 with TRBJ2-7; the match to TRBD1 covers 10 bases. Trimming at V came to 6 bases and at J to 7 bases, leaving 6 bases not matched to a gene. Germline V CDR1 and CDR2: SEHNR, FQNEAQ (reference sequence). The CDR3 length is 13 residues. CDR3 protein: CASSLGQGWEQYF. For the CDR3, the DNA is TGTGCCAGCAGTCTGGGACAGGGGTGGGAGCAGTACTTC.

The DNA for the CDR3 is TGTGCCAGCAGCCCCGGGACAGGGGTTCGCGAAAAACTGTTTTTT. It specifies CASSPGTGVREKLFF. The rearrangement uses TRBV5-5 and TRBJ1-4; 10 bases fit TRBD1. Germline V CDR1 and CDR2: SGHKS, YYEKEE (reference sequence). This CDR3 comprises 15 residues. The trim removed 4 bases at V and 8 bases at J, leaving 8 bases unmatched.

This clone was found once. The chain carries TRBV19 and TRBJ1-4; possibly TRBD1 for D (6 bases). This CDR3 is built from 15 residues. V lost 4 bases to trimming and J lost 3 bases, with 12 bases between them. The germline V gene has CDR1 LNHDA and CDR2 SQIVND (reference sequence). CDR3 residues: CASSTHRAANEKLFF. CDR3 coding DNA: TGTGCCAGTAGTACCCACAGGGCAGCTAATGAAAAACTGTTTTTT.

CDR3 loop: CASSPHRVSSYEQYF. CDR3 bases: TGTGCCAGCAGCCCACACAGGGTGAGCTCCTACGAGCAGTACTTC. This chain uses TRBV5-5 with TRBJ2-7, with D possibly matching TRBD1 (6 bases). Germline CDR1 is SGHKS and CDR2 is YYEKEE (reference sequence). Trimming pared 4 bases from V and 0 bases from J, leaving 14 bases between. There are 15 residues in the CDR3. The full variable domain, with the rest looked up from reference TRBV5-5 and TRBJ2-7, is DAGVTQSPTHLIKTRGQQVTLRCSPISGHKSVSWYQQVLGQGPQFIFQYYEKEERGRGNFPDRFSARQFPNYSSELNVNALLLGDSALYLCASSPHRVSSYEQYFGPGTRLTVT.

The V call is TRBV12-5, the J call TRBJ2-5, with a tentative D call TRBD2 (5 bases). Germline lookup yields CDR1 LGHNT and CDR2 FRNRAP. The CDR3 runs to 16 residues. V was cut by 4 bases and J by 1 base, with 16 bases left in between. The CDR3 here is CASGSGGPLGQETQYF. The CDR3, as DNA: TGTGCTAGTGGTTCCGGAGGACCCCTGGGCCAAGAGACCCAGTACTTC.

This clone was seen a single time. The V and J genes are TRBV11-2 and TRBJ2-4, with a possible D match to TRBD1 (6 bases). The germline CDR1 and CDR2 sequences are SGHAT and FQNNGV. Trimming pared 1 base from V and 0 bases from J, leaving 13 bases between. The CDR3 spans 17 residues. The CDR3 bases are TGTGCCAGCAGCTTAGCAGGGGCCGCCTTAGCCAAAAACATTCAGTACTTC. It is translated as CASSLAGAALAKNIQYF.